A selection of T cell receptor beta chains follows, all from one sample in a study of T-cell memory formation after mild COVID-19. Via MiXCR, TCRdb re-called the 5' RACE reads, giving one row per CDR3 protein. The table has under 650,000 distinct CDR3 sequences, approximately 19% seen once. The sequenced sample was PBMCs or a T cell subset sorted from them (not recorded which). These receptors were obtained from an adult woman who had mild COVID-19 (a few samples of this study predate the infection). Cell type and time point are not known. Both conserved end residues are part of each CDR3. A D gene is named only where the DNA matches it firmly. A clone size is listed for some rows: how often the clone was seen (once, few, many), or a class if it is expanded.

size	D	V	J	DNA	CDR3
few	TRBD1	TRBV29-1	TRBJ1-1	TGCAGCGTTGGCAGGGGGCAGAACACTGAAGCTTTCTTT	CSVGRGQNTEAFF
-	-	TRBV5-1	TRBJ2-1	TGCTCCACAGGATTACGGGTTGGCTATGAGCAGTTCTTC	CSTGLRVGYEQFF
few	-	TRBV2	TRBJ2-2	TGTGCCAGCAGTGATCTCCTAATAGGGGGCGGGGAGCTGTTTTTT	CASSDLLIGGGELFF
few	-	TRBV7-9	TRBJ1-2	TGTGCCAGCAGCTTAAGGGACTTCGGGGACTATGGCTACACCTTC	CASSLRDFGDYGYTF
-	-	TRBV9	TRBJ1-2	TGTGCCAGCAGCGAAGGAAGAGAGGGGTATGGCTACACCTTC	CASSEGREGYGYTF
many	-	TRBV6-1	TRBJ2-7	TGTGCCAGCAGATCCAGGGAAGGTACCTACGAGCAGTACTTC	CASRSREGTYEQYF
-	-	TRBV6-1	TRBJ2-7	TGTGCCAGCGCGACAGCGCAAACCTACGAGCAGTACTTC	CASATAQTYEQYF
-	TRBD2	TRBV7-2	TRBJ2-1	TGTGCCAGCAGCTCCAGGGCGGGAGATTACAATGAGCAGTTCTTC	CASSSRAGDYNEQFF
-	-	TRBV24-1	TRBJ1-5	TGTGCCACCAGTGCCATTGTGGGGTCCCAGCATTTT	CATSAIVGSQHF
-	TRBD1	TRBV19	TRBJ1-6	TGTGCCAGTAGTACGACCCAGACAGGGGGGACACCCCTCCACTTT	CASSTTQTGGTPLHF
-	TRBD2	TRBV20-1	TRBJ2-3	TGCAGTGCTAGAGCCATAGCGGGGGCCCGCACAGATACGCAGTATTTT	CSARAIAGARTDTQYF
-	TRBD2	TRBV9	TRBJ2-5	TGTGCCAGCAGCCAAGCGAGCGGGGGACAGACCCAGTACTTC	CASSQASGGQTQYF
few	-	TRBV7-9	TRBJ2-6	TGTGCCAGCAGCTTAGGGGTTTGGGAGTCGGAGTGGGCCAACGTCCTGACTTTC	CASSLGVWESEWANVLTF
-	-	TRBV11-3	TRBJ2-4	TGTGCCAGCAGCTCCCAGACATTACTAGCCAAAAACATTCAGTACTTC	CASSSQTLLAKNIQYF
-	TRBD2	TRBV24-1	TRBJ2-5	TGTGCCACCGGAGGCGGACTAGGTCAGGAGACCCAGTACTTC	CATGGGLGQETQYF
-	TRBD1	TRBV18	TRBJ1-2	TGTGCCAGCTCATCCTTAGGGACAGGGGATGGCTACACCTTC	CASSSLGTGDGYTF
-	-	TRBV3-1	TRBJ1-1	TGTGCCAGCAGCCAAAGGGGGGCACATTCTAGGGAAGCTTTCTTT	CASSQRGAHSREAFF
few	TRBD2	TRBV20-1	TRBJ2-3	TGCAGTGCTAGAACTCGCCTAGCGGGGGGCCCAGATACGCAGTATTTT	CSARTRLAGGPDTQYF
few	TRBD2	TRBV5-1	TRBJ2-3	TGCGCCAGCAGCTTGTTCCTCCTCGTGAGCGGGGACTCCACAGATACGCAGTATTTT	CASSLFLLVSGDSTDTQYF
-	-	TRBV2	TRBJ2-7	TGTGCCACGCGGGTCACTAGCCCTCCTCACGAGCAGTACTTC	CATRVTSPPHEQYF
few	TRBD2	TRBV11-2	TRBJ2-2	TGTGCCAGCAGCTTAGCCGGGACTAGCTCCATCGGGGAGCTGTTTTTT	CASSLAGTSSIGELFF
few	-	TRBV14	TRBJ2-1	TGTGCCAGCAGCCAAGCCGATGAGCAGTTCTTC	CASSQADEQFF
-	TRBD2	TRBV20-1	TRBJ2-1	TGCAGTGCTAGAGGGACTAGTCGGTATGAGCAGTTCTTC	CSARGTSRYEQFF
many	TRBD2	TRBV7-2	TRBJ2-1	TGTGCCAGCAGCTTAGAGGGCGGGAGGGCCTCCTACAATGAGCAGTTCTTC	CASSLEGGRASYNEQFF
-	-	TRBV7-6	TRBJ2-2	TGTGCCAGCGGAACACGGGGGGCGGTCACCGGGGAGCTGTTTTTT	CASGTRGAVTGELFF
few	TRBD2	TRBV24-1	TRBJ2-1	TGTGCCACCGGCGGGAGGGACTCCTACAATGAGCAGTTCTTC	CATGGRDSYNEQFF
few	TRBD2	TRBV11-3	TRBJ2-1	TGTGCCAGCAGCTTAGACCGCCTAGCGGGGCCCTACAATGAGCAGTTCTTC	CASSLDRLAGPYNEQFF
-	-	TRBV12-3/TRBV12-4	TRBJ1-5	TGTGCCAGCAGGGTGAAGGATCAGCCCCAGCATTTT	CASRVKDQPQHF
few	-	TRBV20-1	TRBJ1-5	TGCAGTGCTGGGCCCCGAACGGGCAATCAGCCCCAGCATTTT	CSAGPRTGNQPQHF
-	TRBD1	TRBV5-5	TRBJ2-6	TGTGCCAGCAGCACCGGGACAGGGCTGACCAACGTCCTGACTTTC	CASSTGTGLTNVLTF